The clone carrying this T cell receptor (beta chain) was detected only once. Per the original methods: Researchers report that nucleated cell counts were estimated from reference gene primer amplification. Method: immunoSEQ multiplex PCR; TCRdb's copy keeps in-frame clones and lacks some. Clone size and V and J calls were adopted from that table, with D and trimming inferred from the DNA. The table records some 94,000 clones, about four fifths of them present only once. These data belong to a study of blood T cell repertoires in COVID-19. Study in general: Acute and convalescent COVID-19 samples came from the United States, Italy and Spain. PBMCs, B-cell-depleted T cells, or T cells provided the cDNA or gDNA that made up the material.

The CDR3 sequence is 12 residues long. The V end was cut by 3 bases, the J end by 4 bases, with 6 bases between. Germline V CDR1 and CDR2: KGHSH, LQKENI. The source is a man between 65 and 85 years old with active or convalescent COVID-19. The sequencing sample was made of peripheral blood. The V gene is TRBV18, the J gene TRBJ1-2; D not resolved. The CDR3 DNA reads as TGTGCCAGCTCACCGACGGGCTATGGCTACACCTTC. This codes for CASSPTGYGYTF. Variable domain in full (rest from reference TRBV18 and TRBJ1-2): NAGVMQNPRHLVRRRGQEARLRCSPMKGHSHVYWYRQLPEEGLKFMVYLQKENIIDESGMPKERFSAEFPKEGPSILRIQQVVRGDSAAYFCASSPTGYGYTFGSGTRLTVV.